The 30 T cell receptor beta chains below come from one sample, sequenced in a study of blood T cells in healthy people across ages. Next came a second PCR, run for 7 to 11 cycles, which used a sample-barcoded 5' primer along with a J-beta primer mix. TCRdb passed the 5' RACE reads through MiXCR, listing each CDR3 protein once. The table includes under 700,000 distinct CDR3 sequences, less than 25% detected once. The same data also went into a second study, on T cells of mothers and their children.

Sequenced sample: blood. These receptors were taken from a boy aged 5-17 years in good health.

This clonotype was recorded at least ten times. This chain joins TRBV9 and TRBJ2-7; 8 bases are shared with TRBD1. J gave up 1 base and V 0 bases, and 3 bases lay outside the gene matches. The germline V gene encodes CDR1 SGDLS and CDR2 YYNGEE. The CDR3 loop spans 15 amino acids. DNA for the CDR3: TGTGCCAGCAGCGTAGGGACAGGGTTGTCCTACGAGCAGTACTTC. This encodes CASSVGTGLSYEQYF.

This clonotype was detected a few times. The genes are TRBV4-3 and TRBJ2-3; 10 bases align to TRBD2. CDR3 length equals 18 residues. Germline CDR1 LGHNA, CDR2 YSLEER. The V segment lost 1 base and the J segment 0 bases; nucleotides outside the gene matches: 7. The CDR3 DNA reads TGCGCCAGCAGCCAAGGTAGCGGGGGGACAATTAGCACAGATACGCAGTATTTT. Its translation: CASSQGSGGTISTDTQYF.

This clonotype was counted a few times. The genes are TRBV4-1 and TRBJ2-1; TRBD1 is a possible D gene (6 bases). Trimming removed 0 bases from V and 0 bases from J, with 9 bases in between. Germline V gene sequence: CDR1 MGHRA, CDR2 YSYEKL. This CDR3 has 16 residues. The chain's CDR3 is CASSQDARGSYNEQFF. The CDR3 nucleotides read TGCGCCAGCAGCCAAGATGCCAGGGGCTCCTACAATGAGCAGTTCTTC.

V gene TRBV5-1 combines with J gene TRBJ2-3; D may be TRBD2 (6 bases). The CDR3 is 13 amino acids. The germline V and J ends were trimmed by 6 bases and 4 bases, with 12 bases remaining between them. CDR1 is SGHRS and CDR2 is YFSETQ in the germline V gene. CDR3 region: CASKGLSADTQYF. The DNA of the CDR3 is TGCGCCAGCAAGGGACTTTCGGCAGATACGCAGTATTTT. The full variable domain, its missing parts supplied by reference TRBV5-1 and TRBJ2-3, is KAGVTQTPRYLIKTRGQQVTLSCSPISGHRSVSWYQQTPGQGLQFLFEYFSETQRNKGNFPGRFSGRQFSNSRSEMNVSTLELGDSALYLCASKGLSADTQYFGPGTRLTVL.

This chain joins TRBV5-5 and TRBJ1-1; 12 bases agree with TRBD1. The junction had 5 bases not matched to a gene; V was cut back by 4 bases and J by 4 bases. The CDR3 has 15 amino acids. Germline lookup yields CDR1 SGHKS and CDR2 YYEKEE (reference sequence). CDR3 bases: TGTGCCAGCAGCGAGGGACAGGGGGCCTTCACTGAAGCTTTCTTT. This gives the protein CASSEGQGAFTEAFF.

The chain has TRBV24-1 and TRBJ2-5; D not resolved. The CDR3 totals 15 residues. Germline V gives CDR1 KGHDR, CDR2 SFDVKD. V lost 0 bases to trimming and J lost 5 bases, with 12 bases between them. The CDR3 loop is CATSDLSAARETQYF. CDR3 nucleotides: TGTGCCACCAGTGATTTGTCTGCGGCTCGGGAGACCCAGTACTTC.

V gene TRBV2 combines with J gene TRBJ2-5; TRBD2 matches 8 bases. This CDR3 has 15 amino acids. Looked up from germline, CDR1 is SNHLY and CDR2 is FYNNEI. Trimming cost V 7 bases and J 0 bases; bases outside gene matches: 7. The CDR3 loop reads CASKLAEWNQETQYF. CDR3 nucleotide sequence: TGTGCCAGCAAACTAGCGGAGTGGAACCAAGAGACCCAGTACTTC.

This clonotype turned up a few times. This rearrangement joins TRBV2 to TRBJ2-1; 7 bases match TRBD1. The V and J ends lost 4 bases and 4 bases, in that order; junction bases with no gene match: 10. Germline-derived CDR1 and CDR2 are SNHLY and FYNNEI. This CDR3 region has 16 residues. The CDR3: CASSVWDSLHYNEQFF. CDR3 DNA sequence: TGTGCCAGCAGTGTTTGGGACAGTCTCCATTACAATGAGCAGTTCTTC.

This clonotype was counted ten times or more. The CDR3 loop is CASSPWSSYNSPLHF. The CDR3 DNA is TGTGCCAGCAGCCCCTGGAGCTCCTATAATTCACCCCTCCACTTT. The chain joins TRBV27 to TRBJ1-6, with D hard to call. The CDR3 has 15 residues. CDR1 and CDR2 from the germline V gene are MNHEY and SMNVEV (reference sequence). The V end lost 6 bases, the J end lost 0 bases, and 9 bases lay between the germline ends.

This clonotype came up a few times. The V call is TRBV19, the J call TRBJ2-1, with 9 bases identical to TRBD1. J gave up 4 bases and V 3 bases, and 4 bases lay outside the gene matches. Germline-derived CDR1 and CDR2 are LNHDA and SQIVND (reference sequence). The CDR3 runs 15 residues. This CDR3 is CASSIGTGSYNEQFF. In nucleotides, the CDR3 is TGTGCCAGTAGTATTGGGACAGGGAGTTACAATGAGCAGTTCTTC.

Regarding this clonotype: Germline is not matched at one junction end, which may reflect a read error. The chain recombines TRBV12-3 or TRBV12-4 with TRBJ1-4; TRBD1 might be the D (5 bases). CDR3 length equals 15 residues. The CDR3 DNA follows: TGTGCCGGCAGCCGCAACCGGGGGGCTAATGAAAAACTGTTTTTT. Its protein product is CAGSRNRGANEKLFF.

This clonotype was recorded a few times. CDR3 sequence: CASGQGSATNEKLFF. DNA for the CDR3: TGTGCCAGCGGTCAGGGAAGTGCAACTAATGAAAAACTGTTTTTT. The chain has TRBV5-5 and TRBJ1-4, with D possibly matching TRBD1 (5 bases). Trimming took off 7 bases at V and 0 bases at J, with 13 bases between the two ends. The germline CDR1 and CDR2 sequences are SGHKS and YYEKEE (reference sequence). The CDR3 is made up of 15 amino acids.

V and J are TRBV6-2 or TRBV6-3 and TRBJ2-1, with 12 bases that match TRBD2. Per germline, CDR1 MNHEY and CDR2 SVGEGT. The CDR3 runs to 16 residues. Unmatched junction bases numbered 4, after V lost 3 bases and J lost 4 bases. CDR3 protein: CASSYWTSGEYNEQFF. DNA of the CDR3: TGTGCCAGCAGTTATTGGACTAGCGGGGAATACAATGAGCAGTTCTTC.

The chain joins TRBV28 to TRBJ2-1; a weak D match, TRBD1 (6 bases). Trimming shortened V by 4 bases and J by 2 bases, and 15 bases separated the two germline ends. The germline gives CDR1 MDHEN, CDR2 SYDVKM. CDR3 length: 16 amino acids. In DNA form, the CDR3 reads TGTGCCAGCAGTTCCAACAGGGTTCGTACCTACAATGAGCAGTTCTTC. Translated: CASSSNRVRTYNEQFF.

This clonotype has only a few counts. The V and J genes are TRBV5-1 and TRBJ2-4; weak D call: TRBD1 (5 bases). CDR3 length: 14 residues. The V end lost 5 bases, the J end lost 0 bases, and 9 bases lay between the germline ends. Germline V gives CDR1 SGHRS, CDR2 YFSETQ. The CDR3 sequence is CASSPREAKNIQYF. The CDR3 coding sequence is TGCGCCAGCAGTCCCAGGGAAGCCAAAAACATTCAGTACTTC.

The chain carries TRBV12-3 or TRBV12-4 and TRBJ1-2; the D is unclear. The CDR3 covers 12 residues. V was trimmed by 2 bases and J by 8 bases, leaving 9 bases between them. DNA of the CDR3: TGTGCCAGCAGTTTACTGGCTGGCGGCTACACCTTC. Protein: CASSLLAGGYTF.

This clonotype was found a few times. This chain links TRBV24-1 with TRBJ1-2; 7 bases fit TRBD1. The V gene's germline CDR1 is KGHDR and CDR2 SFDVKD. This CDR3 has 15 residues. J was trimmed by 0 bases and V by 4 bases; bases with no gene match: 4. Here the CDR3 reads CATSEAGGANYGYTF. The CDR3 nucleotides are TGTGCCACCAGTGAAGCAGGGGGAGCTAACTATGGCTACACCTTC.

The chain links TRBV4-3 to TRBJ2-7; D unclear. The CDR3 sequence is 15 residues long. The germline V gene has CDR1 LGHNA and CDR2 YSLEER. V lost 0 bases and J 1 base, leaving 10 bases between the germline ends. The CDR3 here is CASSQEVGGSYEQYF. The CDR3 coding sequence is TGCGCCAGCAGCCAAGAAGTTGGCGGATCCTACGAGCAGTACTTC.

This sequence joins TRBV27 and TRBJ1-2, with D unclear. CDR1 and CDR2 from the germline V gene are MNHEY and SMNVEV (reference sequence). Trimming removed 8 bases at V and 5 bases at J, with 15 bases between. The CDR3 sequence is 13 residues long. The CDR3 DNA follows: TGTGCCAGCTCGGCCCAGCCAGGTTATGGCTACACCTTC. Its translation: CASSAQPGYGYTF.

DNA for the CDR3: TGCGCCAGCAGCTACGAACAGGGGAACACTGAAGCTTTCTTT. It encodes CASSYEQGNTEAFF. The rearrangement links TRBV5-1 to TRBJ1-1; D possibly corresponds to TRBD1 (6 bases). Per germline, CDR1 SGHRS and CDR2 YFSETQ. The CDR3 has 14 residues. Deletions cut 3 bases from V and 1 base from J, with 10 bases between.

This rearrangement joins TRBV7-2 to TRBJ2-7; D ambiguous. Germline loops: CDR1 SGHTA, CDR2 FQGNSA. The CDR3 loop spans 11 amino acids. The V end was cut by 4 bases, the J end by 6 bases, with 7 bases between. The CDR3, as DNA: TGTGCCAGCAGCTGGCTGACCGAGCAGTACTTC. Amino acids: CASSWLTEQYF. Looking up the rest from reference TRBV7-2 and TRBJ2-7 gives the full variable domain: GAGVSQSPSNKVTEKGKDVELRCDPISGHTALYWYRQSLGQGLEFLIYFQGNSAPDKSGLPSDRFSAERTGGSVSTLTIQRTQQEDSAVYLCASSWLTEQYFGPGTRLTVT.

Notes on this clonotype: At one of its ends the junction is not consistent with the germline gene, which may arise from a read error. This sequence joins TRBV7-7 and TRBJ2-5, with D possibly being TRBD2 (5 bases). There are 13 residues in the CDR3. Germline CDR1 and CDR2: SSHAT and FNYEAQ (reference sequence). This CDR3 reads CASSWSGEETQYF. Here the CDR3 DNA reads TGTGCTAGCAGCTGGTCCGGGGAAGAGACCCAGTACTTC.

This clonotype was counted between two and nine times. The gene calls are TRBV5-1 and TRBJ2-5; 9 nucleotides agree with TRBD1. The CDR3 consists of 17 residues. V was pared by 5 bases and J by 5 bases, with 16 bases of the junction left unmatched. The V gene's germline CDR1 is SGHRS and CDR2 YFSETQ. CDR3 coding DNA: TGCGCCAGCAGATCCGGGACCGGGACAGGGTTTTTGGAGACCCAGTACTTC. This encodes CASRSGTGTGFLETQYF.

The CDR3 DNA is TGCGCCAGCAGCCAAACACAGGGCTTTTTAATGAACACTGAAGCTTTCTTT. This translates into CASSQTQGFLMNTEAFF. The V call is TRBV4-1, the J call TRBJ1-1; perhaps TRBD1 as D (6 bases). Trimming took off 2 bases at V and 0 bases at J, with 16 bases between the two ends. CDR1 MGHRA and CDR2 YSYEKL come from the germline V gene. The CDR3 has 17 amino acids.

The rearrangement joins TRBV3-1 to TRBJ1-5; D perhaps matches TRBD1 (5 bases). The length of the CDR3 is 14 residues. Germline CDR1 LGHDT, CDR2 YNNKEL (reference sequence). V was cut by 4 bases and J by 4 bases, with 11 bases left in between. CDR3 sequence reads: CASSPGTTNQPQHF. CDR3 coding DNA: TGTGCCAGCAGCCCCGGGACTACTAATCAGCCCCAGCATTTT.

This clonotype was counted once. This chain connects TRBV29-1 to TRBJ1-5; D is uncertain. CDR1 and CDR2 (germline): SQVTM, ANQGSEA. V was trimmed by 6 bases and J by 6 bases, leaving 15 bases between them. CDR3 length: 13 residues. CDR3 protein: CSVQDRTGQPQHF. CDR3 coding DNA: TGCAGCGTCCAAGATCGGACGGGTCAGCCCCAGCATTTT.

Of note for this clonotype: The conserved closing phenylalanine or tryptophan is absent in this CDR3, likely reflecting a read error. This chain links TRBV28 with TRBJ1-4, with TRBD1 as a possible D gene (5 bases). This CDR3 has 16 amino acids. V lost 1 base to trimming and J lost 5 bases, with 14 bases between them. Germline V lookup: CDR1 MDHEN, CDR2 SYDVKM. DNA for the CDR3: TGTGCCAGCAGTTTATATCAAGGGGACGCGAATGAAAAACTGTTTCTT. Translated, it gives CASSLYQGDANEKLFL.

This clonotype appeared a few times. An end of the junction differs from the germline gene, which may be a read error. The chain employs TRBV7-2 and TRBJ2-4, with 9 bases that match TRBD2. Germline assignment: CDR1 SGHTA and CDR2 FQGNSA. The CDR3 has 15 amino acids. For the CDR3, the DNA is TGTGCCAGCAGCCTAGCGGGAATAGCCAAAAACATTCAGTACTTC. Its translation: CASSLAGIAKNIQYF.

The V call is TRBV6-6, the J call TRBJ1-3; D uncertain. V gave up 6 bases and J gave up 0 bases, with 12 bases separating them. Germline V gene data show CDR1 as MNHNY and CDR2 as SVGAGI (reference sequence). The CDR3 length is 15 residues. The CDR3 DNA is TGTGCCAGCAGCAAACAGCCGAGCTCTGGAAACACCATATATTTT. Its translation is CASSKQPSSGNTIYF.

There are many counts of this clonotype. The V gene is TRBV28, the J gene TRBJ2-7; a weak D match, TRBD2 (6 bases). CDR3 length: 14 amino acids. V lost 5 bases and J 3 bases, leaving 14 bases between the germline ends. Per the germline V gene, CDR1 is MDHEN and CDR2 is SYDVKM. This CDR3 is CASSTPSGVYEQYF. The DNA of the CDR3 is TGTGCCAGCAGTACTCCTTCGGGGGTCTACGAGCAGTACTTC. Based on the CDR3 plus reference TRBV28 and TRBJ2-7, the full variable domain is DVKVTQSSRYLVKRTGEKVFLECVQDMDHENMFWYRQDPGLGLRLIYFSYDVKMKEKGDIPEGYSVSREKKERFSLILESASTNQTSMYLCASSTPSGVYEQYFGPGTRLTVT.